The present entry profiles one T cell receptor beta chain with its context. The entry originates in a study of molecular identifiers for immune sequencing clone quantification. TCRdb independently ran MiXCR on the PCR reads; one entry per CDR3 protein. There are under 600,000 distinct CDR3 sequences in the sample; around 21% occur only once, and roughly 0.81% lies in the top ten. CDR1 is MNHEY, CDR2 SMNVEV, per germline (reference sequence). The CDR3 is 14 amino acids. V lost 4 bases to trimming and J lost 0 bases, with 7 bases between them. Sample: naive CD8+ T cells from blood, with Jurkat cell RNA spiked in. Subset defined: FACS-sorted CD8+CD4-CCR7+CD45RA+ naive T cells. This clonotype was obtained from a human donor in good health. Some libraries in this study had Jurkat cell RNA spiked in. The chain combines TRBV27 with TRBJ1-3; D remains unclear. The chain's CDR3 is CASSSTLSGNTIYF. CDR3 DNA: TGTGCCAGCAGTTCCACACTCTCTGGAAACACCATATATTTT.